This TCR beta chain originates from a study of HIV-infected patients and healthy controls. General study results and limits: HLA types of the donors remained undetermined. CMV-associated CDR3s mostly grew nonsignificantly during therapy, while HIV-associated CDR3s declined significantly.

This CDR3 contains 13 residues. Germline CDR1 SNHLY, CDR2 FYNNEI. V was trimmed by 6 bases and J by 6 bases, leaving 11 bases between them. cDNA was made from about 510 ng RNA using alpha and beta constant primers. Separate chain-specific third strand synthesis with multiplexing indices produced the alpha and beta libraries. One primer pair amplified all rearrangements per chain; each cDNA got molecular barcodes. Ligation attached cDNA to a 5' RACE adapter that carried a random hexamer and SP2 site. Using its own MiXCR run on the 5' RACE reads, TCRdb lists one record per CDR3 protein. The sample lists nearly 9,500 distinct CDR3 sequences, 5.8% seen once, with roughly 8% in the top ten. With regard to this clonotype: Its antigen is as yet unknown.

No cell fractionation was done, so the repertoire covers all unsorted peripheral blood T cells. The source material was blood. The clonotype originates from an adult in good health. The chain carries TRBV2 and TRBJ2-2; D perhaps matches TRBD2 (6 bases). The CDR3 DNA reads as TGTGCCAGCAGAGGAGGGGAGGCCGGGGAGCTGTTTTTT. Its protein product is CASRGGEAGELFF.